Here is one T cell receptor beta chain with its context. Its matching antigen is unknown. Treatment given: roughly 18 received Ad26.COV2.S at low or high dose, single or two shots; 5 received placebo; per-sample allocation not given. Collection of the samples took place on day 63 after the first injection of vaccine or placebo. An adult aged 18-55 years in Boston served as the donor. CDR1 is MGHDK and CDR2 is SYGVNS in the germline V gene. The CDR3 loop spans 17 amino acids. The V gene lost 10 bases and the J gene lost 0 bases, with 19 bases spanning the gap. The data were produced by immunoSEQ multiplex PCR, yet TCRdb's version contains in-frame clones alone and is incomplete. Here the sample spans roughly 680,000 clones, around 92% being singletons. The source of the sample is a study of Ad26.COV2.S vaccination and SARS-CoV-2 variants. The wider study: Ad26.COV2.S given intramuscularly, once or twice 56 days apart. Study-wide points: Breadth, reportedly substantial, characterized the spike-specific CD8+ and CD4+ T cell responses after vaccination. TCR breadth and depth estimates may have understated total T cell responses.

The chain carries TRBV25-1 and TRBJ2-6; unclear D gene. This TCR was recovered from a person between 18 and 60 years old who received the Ad26.COV2.S COVID-19 vaccine or a placebo. The source was peripheral blood, collected in a trial of Ad26.COV2.S vaccine versus placebo. This CDR3 reads CATRGRLTSSGANVLTF. CDR3 DNA: TGTGCCACCAGAGGACGATTAACCTCCTCTGGGGCCAACGTCCTGACTTTC.